The sequence of this TCR beta chain was determined in a study of early T cells in non-severe SARS-CoV-2 infection. Study at large: Bulk RNA isolated from unsorted whole blood underwent sequencing; chains were not paired.

General observations from the study: VDJdb-based matching was biased toward anti-spike CD8 responses and missed private and CD4 specificities.

Molecules of cDNA were individually given unique molecular identifiers that were attached to them. A single record per CDR3 protein comes from TCRdb applying MiXCR to the 5' RACE reads. In the table there are around 62,000 distinct CDR3 sequences, over 4.5% of which are singletons. The V gene lost 7 bases and the J gene lost 9 bases, with 16 bases spanning the gap. CDR1 MNHNY and CDR2 SVGAGI come from the germline V gene (reference sequence). The CDR3 consists of 13 residues. The table lists this clonotype with many counts. Its specificity is unknown. The clonotype originates from an adult who was a healthcare worker with PCR-confirmed SARS-CoV-2 infection or an uninfected control (not recorded which). Material for sequencing was whole blood. The chain has TRBV6-6 and TRBJ1-5; D unresolved. The CDR3 is CASTPWPGSPQHF. As DNA, the CDR3 is TGTGCCAGCACTCCGTGGCCGGGGTCGCCCCAGCATTTT.